The sequence of this T cell receptor beta chain was determined in a study of T-cell reconstitution after alpha-beta-depleted transplantation in children. Whole-study results and caveats: T-cell counts and diversity were attributed mostly to newly produced T cells one year after transplant.

There are many counts of this clonotype. What it binds is unknown. Unique molecular identifiers were used in preparing the TCRbeta library. TCRdb fed the PCR reads into MiXCR, producing one record per CDR3 protein. This table has a few hundred thousand distinct CDR3 sequences, about a quarter appearing once. This CDR3 contains 17 residues. Losses at the gene ends were 3 bases for V and 1 base for J; bases not matched to a gene: 11. The chain links TRBV12-3 or TRBV12-4 to TRBJ1-1; TRBD1 agrees at 7 bases. This TCR was recovered from a boy in the first two years of life with Wiskott-Aldrich syndrome, due to receive a stem cell transplant. The material sequenced was PBMCs, taken before TCRalphabeta/CD19-depleted stem cell transplant. CDR3 protein: CASSFLPTGWSNTEAFF. CDR3 bases: TGTGCCAGCAGTTTTCTCCCGACAGGGTGGTCGAACACTGAAGCTTTCTTT.